This note documents a single T cell receptor (beta chain) sequence. Its antigen is undetermined. A read error may explain this, as a much larger clone is one base away. The CDR3 is 14 residues long. Germline CDR1 reads SGDLS; CDR2 reads YYNGEE. V trimming: 4 bases; J trimming: 4 bases; junction bases outside the gene matches: 6. The record originates from a study of T-cell reconstitution after alpha-beta-depleted transplantation in children. Findings of the study overall: In some patients, recipient T cells and intrathymic progenitors surviving conditioning explained high day-60 diversity. It was newly produced T cells that mostly accounted for T-cell counts and diversity one year after transplant. Several hundred expanded graft clones reportedly gave rise to the alpha-beta T cells present about two months after transplant.

Preparing the TCRbeta library involved the use of unique molecular identifiers. TCRdb re-derived calls from the PCR reads in MiXCR, one entry per CDR3 protein. Of 150,000 to 200,000 distinct CDR3 sequences listed, over 8.5% are singletons. Sequencing used PBMCs, obtained before TCRalphabeta/CD19-depleted stem cell transplant. The TCR comes from a boy under 10 years old with acute myeloid leukemia, due to receive a stem cell transplant. The chain has TRBV9 and TRBJ2-3, with 7 bases that match TRBD1. CDR3: CASSLQTGSDTQYF. CDR3 DNA: TGTGCCAGCAGCCTTCAGACAGGGTCAGATACGCAGTATTTT.